These T cell receptor beta chains were read from a single sample in a study of cytomegalovirus exposure and HLA in healthy donors. This table comes from immunoSEQ multiplex PCR, and its TCRdb copy is limited to in-frame clones, with some not included. The sample contains 150,000 to 200,000 clones, around three quarters of which appear only once. What was sequenced was PBMCs. The source of these receptors is a woman in her forties in good health and CMV-seronegative. Both conserved end residues are part of each CDR3. Fields, in order: V gene, J gene, clone size, D gene, CDR3 protein, CDR3 DNA. D genes are given only for firm matches. Clone size is given for some rows only: seen once, a few or many times, or a class if the clone is expanded.

V: TRBV7-2; J: TRBJ1-5; size: -; D: -; CDR3: CASSEGGGSRQPQHF; DNA: TGTGCCAGCAGTGAAGGGGGTGGGTCGAGACAGCCCCAGCATTTT
V: TRBV5-7; J: TRBJ2-7; size: -; D: -; CDR3: CASITGQVYEQYF; DNA: TGTGCCAGCATAACTGGGCAGGTTTACGAGCAGTACTTC
V: TRBV12-1; J: TRBJ2-1; size: -; D: -; CDR3: CASSSALLSYNEQFF; DNA: TGTGCCAGCAGCTCCGCACTACTCTCCTACAATGAGCAGTTCTTC
V: TRBV4-2; J: TRBJ2-5; size: -; D: TRBD2; CDR3: CASSQGTSAEETQYF; DNA: TGTGCCAGCAGCCAAGGGACTAGCGCGGAAGAGACCCAGTACTTC
V: TRBV9; J: TRBJ1-1; size: -; D: -; CDR3: CASSVQGPLEAFF; DNA: TGTGCCAGCAGCGTCCAGGGCCCTCTTGAAGCTTTCTTT
V: TRBV19; J: TRBJ2-1; size: -; D: TRBD1; CDR3: CASSPGQGYNEQFF; DNA: TGTGCCAGTTCACCGGGACAGGGGTACAATGAGCAGTTCTTC
V: TRBV5-6; J: TRBJ2-7; size: -; D: TRBD1; CDR3: CASRKQGAYEQYF; DNA: TGTGCCAGCAGAAAACAGGGGGCCTACGAGCAGTACTTC
V: TRBV5-1; J: TRBJ2-7; size: -; D: TRBD1; CDR3: CASSLIPPGQGDYEQYF; DNA: TGCGCCAGCAGCTTAATCCCACCGGGACAGGGGGACTACGAGCAGTACTTC
V: TRBV6-5; J: TRBJ1-6; size: -; D: -; CDR3: CASSYSGNSPLHF; DNA: TGTGCCAGCAGTTACTCGGGCAATTCACCCCTCCACTTT
V: TRBV6-1; J: TRBJ1-2; size: -; D: -; CDR3: CASSEWSPDYGYTF; DNA: TGTGCCAGCAGTGAGTGGTCGCCGGACTATGGCTACACCTTC
V: TRBV7-2; J: TRBJ1-1; size: -; D: -; CDR3: CASSLARSNTEAFF; DNA: TGTGCCAGCAGCTTAGCCAGGTCGAACACTGAAGCTTTCTTT
V: TRBV27; J: TRBJ1-1; size: -; D: -; CDR3: CASSLSPAVNTEAFF; DNA: TGTGCCAGCAGTTTATCGCCAGCGGTGAACACTGAAGCTTTCTTT
V: TRBV5-1; J: TRBJ1-2; size: -; D: TRBD1; CDR3: CASSLRGGTGGDYGYTF; DNA: TGCGCCAGCAGCTTGAGAGGGGGGACAGGGGGCGACTATGGCTACACCTTC
V: TRBV7-9; J: TRBJ2-3; size: -; D: -; CDR3: CASSPPPTQGTQYF; DNA: TGTGCCAGCAGCCCGCCGCCAACCCAGGGTACGCAGTATTTT
V: TRBV11-2; J: TRBJ1-2; size: -; D: -; CDR3: CASTRGRDYGYTF; DNA: TGTGCCAGCACCCGAGGCAGGGACTATGGCTACACCTTC
V: TRBV6-1; J: TRBJ1-6; size: -; D: -; CDR3: CASSEEEGIYSPLHF; DNA: TGTGCCAGCAGTGAAGAGGAGGGAATCTATTCACCCCTCCACTTT
V: TRBV5-1; J: TRBJ2-1; size: many; D: -; CDR3: CASSLDGIYEQFF; DNA: TGCGCCAGCAGCTTGGACGGGATCTATGAGCAGTTCTTC
V: TRBV5-1; J: TRBJ2-7; size: few; D: TRBD2; CDR3: CASSPSIAGGTPYEQYF; DNA: TGCGCCAGCAGCCCTTCTATAGCGGGGGGTACGCCCTACGAGCAGTACTTC
V: TRBV19; J: TRBJ2-3; size: once; D: TRBD2; CDR3: CASSINVSGRDTQYF; DNA: TGTGCCAGTAGTATTAATGTTAGCGGGAGGGATACGCAGTATTTT
V: TRBV5-4; J: TRBJ2-3; size: -; D: TRBD2; CDR3: CASSSGLESATDTQYF; DNA: TGTGCCAGCAGCAGCGGACTAGAAAGCGCCACAGATACGCAGTATTTT
V: TRBV10-1; J: TRBJ1-2; size: -; D: -; CDR3: CASSESLRWSYGYTF; DNA: TGCGCCAGCAGTGAGTCATTGAGGTGGAGCTATGGCTACACCTTC
V: TRBV10-2; J: TRBJ1-6; size: -; D: -; CDR3: CATRQENNSPLHF; DNA: TGCGCCACCCGACAGGAGAATAATTCACCCCTCCACTTT
V: TRBV11-2; J: TRBJ2-3; size: -; D: TRBD2; CDR3: CASSLAGGATGADTQYF; DNA: TGTGCCAGCAGCTTAGCGGGGGGAGCAACGGGCGCAGATACGCAGTATTTT
V: TRBV19; J: TRBJ1-5; size: -; D: -; CDR3: CASSWGVSSVPSPQHF; DNA: TGTGCCAGTAGTTGGGGAGTCTCTTCGGTGCCCTCGCCCCAGCATTTT
V: TRBV19; J: TRBJ1-5; size: -; D: TRBD1; CDR3: CASAQGVRVSQPQHF; DNA: TGTGCCAGTGCGCAGGGGGTGCGAGTTAGTCAGCCCCAGCATTTT
V: TRBV5-1; J: TRBJ2-7; size: -; D: -; CDR3: CASSLSPVCEQYF; DNA: TGCGCCAGCAGCTTGTCCCCCGTATGCGAGCAGTACTTC
V: TRBV7-9; J: TRBJ2-7; size: -; D: TRBD2; CDR3: CASSPGGYEQYF; DNA: TGTGCCAGCAGCCCGGGAGGCTACGAGCAGTACTTC
V: TRBV5-1; J: TRBJ1-1; size: once; D: -; CDR3: CASSQDSMNTEAFF; DNA: TGCGCCAGCAGCCAGGACAGCATGAACACTGAAGCTTTCTTT
V: TRBV30; J: TRBJ2-7; size: few; D: TRBD1; CDR3: CAWSVRGTGAYEQYF; DNA: TGTGCCTGGAGTGTACGGGGGACAGGGGCCTACGAGCAGTACTTC
V: TRBV5-1; J: TRBJ2-1; size: -; D: TRBD1; CDR3: CASTRGLYNEQFF; DNA: TGCGCCAGCACAAGGGGGCTCTACAATGAGCAGTTCTTC
V: TRBV7-9; J: TRBJ1-5; size: -; D: -; CDR3: CASSFDGSGQPQHF; DNA: TGTGCCAGCAGCTTTGATGGAAGCGGTCAGCCCCAGCATTTT
V: TRBV15; J: TRBJ2-7; size: -; D: TRBD2; CDR3: CATSRAAGASGAYEQYF; DNA: TGTGCCACCAGCAGAGCAGCGGGGGCCTCCGGGGCATACGAGCAGTACTTC